This note documents a single T cell receptor (beta chain) sequence. Its cognate antigen has yet to be identified. Just one base apart from a much larger clone, this may be a read error. This sample is part of a study of human T cells and chemical hapten exposure (dated by TCRdb to 2020 to 2022). Looking at the study overall: For sensitization, 2% DPC in acetone was applied to a roughly 2 cm by roughly 2 cm area of upper inner arm skin. Blood for TCR sequencing was provided by twenty-nine alopecia patients at one to four time points (pre-sensitization, 2, 6 and 24 weeks). The patient cohort, mostly female, included alopecia areata with under or over 50% scalp involvement, alopecia totalis and alopecia universalis. Throughout the roughly 25-week study period, patients were also given weekly therapeutic DPC doses on the scalp. Libraries were pooled for sequencing, and variation in per-sample TCR yields was attributed mainly to small differences in library volumes within the pool. Patient blood was sampled pre-sensitization (week 0) and at 2, 6 and about 24 weeks after DPC sensitization. Patch tests used Finn chambers with 0.01% DPC on the upper back, scored after 6 days by International Contact Dermatitis Research Group standards. The study tracked peripheral blood TCR repertoire changes in vivo during primary and secondary sensitization to the hapten diphenylcyclopropenone (DPC) in alopecia patients.

Library generation was performed with RACE. The sequencing machine was a NextSeq 500. Library preparation attached unique molecular identifiers to individual cDNA molecules for quantitative, reproducible TCR counting. Both TCR alpha and TCR beta chains were sequenced from each blood RNA sample. For the original study's pipeline: Samples had a median of roughly 98,000 TCRs, with a range from about 23,224 to 750,000. The Decombinator software suite was used to annotate the V, J and CDR3 of the TCR reads. For PS versus PT1 abundance plots, all samples were subsampled to the same number of TCRs (28,000). TCRs were defined as expanded if absent before sensitization and observed at least eight times at the 2-week time point. Using fastp at Q25 and MiXCR, TCRdb reprocessed the public reads and kept productive beta chains. Rows are combined by CDR3 protein, so each entry shows the most common genes and DNA. TCRdb, rather than the study authors, made the V and J calls. This sample is represented by around 340,000 distinct CDR3 sequences; around 7% of them were singletons. The leading ten clones occupy 8.4% of the sample.

In the paper's terms, the time point label means: patch test 1, 2 weeks after DPC sensitization. This specimen's treatment or condition label, interpreted: therapeutic diphenylcyclopropenone sensitization with weekly scalp DPC. At every patch-test visit, the blood draw took place before the patch test was put on. To be eligible, patients had to be aged 18 to 70, diagnosed with alopecia and judged suitable for DPC therapy, while pregnant patients were excluded. Total RNA was isolated from unfractionated whole blood collected in Tempus Blood RNA tubes. Here is what the overall study found, with its caveats: Expanded TCRs formed significantly more large CDR3 similarity clusters than pre-sensitization or healthy control sets, consistent with antigen-driven responses. Patch test score correlated positively with the number of PT1 expanded TCRs, reaching significance at thresholds 8, 16 and 32 but not at 4. After repeated subsampling, the strength of the expansion versus patch-test correlation and the threshold at which it became significant changed. Because all patients had alopecia, a presumed autoimmune disease, the immune response of the patients might differ from that of healthy individuals. The number of TCRs above 1 in 1000 frequency did not change with DPC sensitization; there was no evidence of global repertoire structure alterations.

For CDR1 and CDR2, the germline V gene (reference sequence) lists SEHNR and FQNEAQ. The CDR3 has 14 amino acids, counting the end cysteine and phenylalanine. Only the CDR3 DNA is retained, 42 bases long and in frame from the first base. The specimen was whole blood, collected in connection with sensitization to the hapten diphenylcyclopropenone (DPC). The TCR comes from a woman between 18 and 30 years old with alopecia areata. Some clones in this sample may be carry-over from other donors' samples. Rearrangement joined TRBV7-9 to TRBJ2-1; TRBD2 is a possible D gene, resting on 6 matching bases. CDR3 region: CASCLAEGTGEQFF. The nucleotides are TGTGCCAGCTGCTTGGCGGAGGGGACTGGTGAGCAGTTCTTC.